The 20 T cell receptor beta chains presented below share a single source sample, sequenced in a study of T cell responses to AZD1222 COVID-19 vaccine. Profiling relied on immunoSEQ multiplex PCR, and the TCRdb table lists in-frame clones only, not all of them. The table has roughly 100,000 clones, almost 90% seen once. The sample was peripheral blood, taken on day 0 of AZD1222 vaccination. The receptors were gathered from an adult in good health.

In its sample, this clone was seen once. The chain links TRBV18 to TRBJ1-1; 11 bases line up with TRBD1. Germline CDR1 reads KGHSH; CDR2 reads LQKENI. Trimming at V came to 8 bases and at J to 1 base, leaving 6 bases not matched to a gene. The CDR3 extends over 15 amino acids. CDR3 in DNA: TGTGCCAGCCTGGGGACAGGGGGGACGAACACTGAAGCTTTCTTT. Translated: CASLGTGGTNTEAFF.

The chain combines TRBV20-1 with TRBJ2-2, with 11 bases fitting TRBD1. The CDR3 runs 16 residues. V was pared by 3 bases and J by 0 bases, with 3 bases of the junction left unmatched. Germline-derived CDR1 and CDR2 are DFQATT and SNEGSKA (reference sequence). CDR3 amino acids: CSASKGQGANTGELFF. The DNA of the CDR3 is TGCAGTGCTAGTAAGGGACAGGGGGCGAACACCGGGGAGCTGTTTTTT.

The chain is built from TRBV6-5 and TRBJ2-7, with 9 bases that match TRBD2. Germline assignment: CDR1 MNHEY and CDR2 SVGAGI. V shed 5 bases, J shed 6 bases, and the junction held 8 bases outside the gene matches. The length of the CDR3 is 14 residues. The CDR3 reads CASSLAGISSEQYF. The CDR3 nucleotides read TGTGCCAGCAGTCTAGCGGGAATCAGTTCCGAGCAGTACTTC.

V is TRBV12-5 and J is TRBJ1-1; TRBD1 matches 7 bases. CDR3 length equals 15 residues. CDR1 is LGHNT, CDR2 FRNRAP, per germline. After removal of 5 bases from V and 1 base from J, the junction contained 7 bases not matched to a gene. CDR3 coding DNA: TGTGCTAGTGGTCCGTCGGCAGGGGGGAACACTGAAGCTTTCTTT. This translates into CASGPSAGGNTEAFF.

This chain connects TRBV9 to TRBJ1-4; no clear D. The CDR3 runs 16 residues. With 4 bases removed from V and 0 bases from J, the gap between germline ends came to 13 bases. Germline V gene lookup returns CDR1 SGDLS and CDR2 YYNGEE. CDR3 sequence reads: CASSPRTVTTNEKLFF. CDR3 in DNA: TGTGCCAGCAGCCCCCGGACTGTGACAACTAATGAAAAACTGTTTTTT. Full variable domain (outside the CDR3, taken from reference TRBV9 and TRBJ1-4): DSGVTQTPKHLITATGQRVTLRCSPRSGDLSVYWYQQSLDQGLQFLIQYYNGEERAKGNILERFSAQQFPDLHSELNLSSLELGDSALYFCASSPRTVTTNEKLFFGSGTQLSVL.

The chain links TRBV28 to TRBJ2-3; 12 bases match TRBD1. This CDR3 contains 16 residues. In germline, CDR1 is MDHEN, CDR2 SYDVKM. Trimming cost V 6 bases and J 1 base; bases outside gene matches: 5. CDR3 protein: CASRSGTGGGTDTQYF. For the CDR3, the DNA is TGTGCCAGCAGGTCCGGGACAGGGGGCGGCACAGATACGCAGTATTTT.

The CDR3 region is CASSQFPNRGNISNQPQHF. In nucleotides, the CDR3 is TGCGCCAGCAGCCAATTTCCGAACCGGGGGAATATCAGCAATCAGCCCCAGCATTTT. The chain carries TRBV4-3 and TRBJ1-5; D might be TRBD1 (5 bases). CDR3 length equals 19 residues. Germline V gene sequence: CDR1 LGHNA, CDR2 YSLEER. Trimming cost V 2 bases and J 1 base, with 21 bases left between them.

The rearrangement links TRBV5-1 to TRBJ2-3; D is perhaps TRBD2 (5 bases). Germline V gene data show CDR1 as SGHRS and CDR2 as YFSETQ. Trimming stripped 0 bases from V and 1 base from J, with 12 bases between. This CDR3 has 16 residues. This CDR3 is CASSLGAADGTDTQYF. The CDR3 bases are TGCGCCAGCAGCTTGGGGGCAGCGGACGGCACAGATACGCAGTATTTT.

The rearrangement joins TRBV2 to TRBJ2-1; 9 nucleotides agree with TRBD1. Germline loops: CDR1 SNHLY, CDR2 FYNNEI. The CDR3 consists of 15 residues. V dropped 6 bases and J dropped 7; count of bases not matched to a gene: 10. The CDR3 DNA reads TGTGCCAGCAGACCTCGGGACAGGGCAGGTAATGAGCAGTTCTTC. It yields the protein CASRPRDRAGNEQFF.

A few counts support this clone. The CDR3 DNA sequence: TGTGCCAGCAGCTTAGCGACGGTTTACAATGAGCAGTTCTTC. This translates into CASSLATVYNEQFF. The rearrangement links TRBV7-2 to TRBJ2-1; no definite D call. The CDR3 extends over 14 amino acids. V dropped 0 bases and J dropped 4 bases, with 7 bases sitting between them. Germline V gives CDR1 SGHTA, CDR2 FQGNSA.

J is TRBJ1-1 and V is TRBV7-2; TRBD1 aligns across 7 bases. CDR1 is SGHTA, CDR2 FQGNSA, per germline. This CDR3 has 15 amino acids. Trimming cost V 5 bases and J 0 bases; bases outside gene matches: 6. CDR3 amino acids: CASSKGANVNTEAFF. The CDR3 bases are TGTGCCAGCAGCAAGGGGGCTAACGTGAACACTGAAGCTTTCTTT.

This chain joins TRBV6-2 or TRBV6-3 and TRBJ2-2; D uncertain. Trimming removed 7 bases at V and 7 bases at J, with 10 bases between. The CDR3 extends over 12 amino acids. Germline V lookup: CDR1 MNHEY, CDR2 SVGEGT. The CDR3 region is CASTPTVGELFF. The CDR3 region has the DNA TGTGCCAGCACCCCAACGGTCGGGGAGCTGTTTTTT.

The J gene is TRBJ1-2, the V gene TRBV7-9; weak D call: TRBD1 (6 bases). Trimming cost V 1 base and J 0 bases, with 12 bases left between them. Per the germline V gene, CDR1 is SEHNR and CDR2 is FQNEAQ (reference sequence). CDR3 size: 16 residues. The CDR3 nucleotides are TGTGCCAGCAGCTTAGAAAGGGGGGAAGCTAACTATGGCTACACCTTC. This sequence encodes CASSLERGEANYGYTF.

This clone has just one count. This chain joins TRBV21-1 and TRBJ2-3; TRBD2, the table's D call, was not compared with the DNA. TRBV21-1 is recorded as a pseudogene. CDR3 length: 14 residues. Here the CDR3 reads CARGLAGDTDTQYF. The CDR3 coding sequence is TGTGCCAGGGGACTAGCGGGAGACACAGATACGCAGTATTTT.

The V call is TRBV7-3, the J call TRBJ1-2, with 9 bases matching TRBD1. The CDR3 has 13 amino acids. CDR1 SGHTA and CDR2 FQGTGA come from the germline V gene. Unmatched junction bases numbered 1, after V lost 2 bases and J lost 6 bases. The CDR3 region is CASSLDRGDGYTF. CDR3 bases: TGTGCCAGCAGCTTAGACAGGGGGGATGGCTACACCTTC. Supplemented by reference TRBV7-3 and TRBJ1-2, the full variable domain reads GAGVSQTPSNKVTEKGKYVELRCDPISGHTALYWYRQSLGQGPEFLIYFQGTGAADDSGLPNDRFFAVRPEGSVSTLKIQRTERGDSAVYLCASSLDRGDGYTFGSGTRLTVV.

The genes are TRBV28 and TRBJ1-2; D is possibly TRBD1 (6 bases). Germline V gene lookup returns CDR1 MDHEN and CDR2 SYDVKM. With 6 bases removed from V and 0 bases from J, the gap between germline ends came to 14 bases. This CDR3 has 15 amino acids. CDR3 DNA sequence: TGTGCCAGCAGGAGGACAGCAGGAGCTAACTATGGCTACACCTTC. Translation: CASRRTAGANYGYTF.

V is TRBV7-9 and J is TRBJ2-3; D may correspond to TRBD1 or TRBD2 (6 bases each). V was shortened by 2 bases and J by 0 bases, with 12 bases between the two germline ends. The germline CDR1 and CDR2 sequences are SEHNR and FQNEAQ (reference sequence). The CDR3 has 16 residues. CDR3 bases: TGTGCCAGCAGCTTATCCCAAGGGGGGAGCACAGATACGCAGTATTTT. This translates into CASSLSQGGSTDTQYF.

This chain links TRBV10-1 with TRBJ1-1, with D possibly being TRBD1 (5 bases). Per the germline V gene, CDR1 is WNHNN and CDR2 is SYGVQD (reference sequence). The ends were cut back, 3 bases at V and 3 bases at J, with 11 bases in the middle. There are 14 residues in the CDR3. The CDR3 protein is CASSEFLGDTEAFF. CDR3 DNA: TGCGCCAGCAGTGAATTCCTAGGGGACACTGAAGCTTTCTTT.

V usage is TRBV7-2 and J usage is TRBJ2-7; TRBD1 might be the D (6 bases). Germline lookup yields CDR1 SGHTA and CDR2 FQGNSA. There are 14 residues in the CDR3. With 5 bases removed from V and 1 base from J, the gap between germline ends came to 12 bases. The CDR3 DNA follows: TGTGCCAGCAGCATTAAACAGGGTTCCTACGAGCAGTACTTC. Its protein is CASSIKQGSYEQYF. The full variable domain, its missing parts supplied by reference TRBV7-2 and TRBJ2-7, is GAGVSQSPSNKVTEKGKDVELRCDPISGHTALYWYRQSLGQGLEFLIYFQGNSAPDKSGLPSDRFSAERTGGSVSTLTIQRTQQEDSAVYLCASSIKQGSYEQYFGPGTRLTVT.

The chain has TRBV19 and TRBJ2-7; 12 nucleotides match TRBD2. Losses at the gene ends were 6 bases for V and 5 bases for J; bases not matched to a gene: 5. The CDR3 extends over 14 amino acids. CDR1 and CDR2 from the germline V gene are LNHDA and SQIVND (reference sequence). CDR3 in amino acids: CASSPGLAGNEQYF. CDR3 bases: TGTGCCAGTAGCCCCGGACTAGCGGGGAACGAGCAGTACTTC.